This T cell receptor beta chain was sequenced during a study of T cells after posttransplantation cyclophosphamide. Study findings and constraints: TRB clonality was highly associated with recipient CMV seropositivity and reactivation. Donor-recipient repertoire similarity was low at 1-2 months, rising over year one.

Treatment was busulfan-fludarabine conditioning, a marrow graft, and cyclophosphamide on days +3 and +4. This clone occurred many times. Its antigen is unidentified. Profiled with immunoSEQ multiplex PCR; TCRdb holds only in-frame clones, not every one. The sample yields about 15,000 clones, without any singletons. The V end lost 4 bases, the J end lost 7 bases, and 19 bases lay between the germline ends. Per the germline V gene, CDR1 is SGHVS and CDR2 is FNYEAQ. This CDR3 is 16 amino acids long. The chain is built from TRBV7-6 and TRBJ2-2; a weak D match, TRBD1 (6 bases). This receptor was taken from a female patient aged 40-50 years who received an allogeneic stem cell transplant from a related donor, was CMV-positive, and had no GVHD. Some T cells may have originated in the graft donor. The sample here was PBMCs, taken around 1,100 days after allogeneic stem cell transplant with posttransplant cyclophosphamide. Here the CDR3 DNA reads TGTGCCAGCAGCTCGAGGGACACAGGATACGGCGGGGAGCTGTTTTTT. It codes for CASSSRDTGYGGELFF.